This T cell receptor beta chain was profiled in a study of T cells after yellow fever vaccination. The germline gives CDR1 MDHEN, CDR2 SYDVKM. Trimming removed 7 bases from V and 6 bases from J, with 18 bases in between. This CDR3 has 15 amino acids. Many counts were recorded for this clonotype. TCRdb fed the 5' RACE reads into MiXCR, producing one record per CDR3 protein. The sample yields about 240,000 distinct CDR3 sequences, 6.9% seen once. V is TRBV28 and J is TRBJ2-2, with D perhaps being TRBD1 or TRBD2 (5 bases each). The source is a man aged 25-45 years who received the YFV17D yellow fever vaccine. This sample comprised CD4+ T cells sorted from PBMCs, obtained 15 days after the yellow fever booster vaccination. CDR3 in DNA: TGTGCCAGCAATTCTCGGGGCGTTTTGGCCGGGGAGCTGTTTTTT. Protein product: CASNSRGVLAGELFF.